Shown below are 13 T cell receptor beta chains from a single sample sequenced in a study of T cell responses to AZD1222 COVID-19 vaccine. Sequenced by immunoSEQ multiplex PCR; TCRdb stores in-frame clones only, minus some. The sample lists approximately 200,000 clones, approximately 90% seen once, with 3% to 4% in the top ten. The source was peripheral blood, collected 28 days after the second AZD1222 dose. These receptors came from an adult who received the AZD1222 COVID-19 vaccine.

The V and J genes are TRBV12-2 and TRBJ1-5; the table's D call, TRBD1, has no DNA check behind it. TRBV12-2 is shown as a pseudogene. CDR3 length: 16 residues. The CDR3 protein is CASRLDGAESNQPQHF. For the CDR3, the DNA is TGTGCAAGTCGCTTAGATGGGGCAGAGAGCAATCAGCCCCAGCATTTT.

J is TRBJ2-1 and V is TRBV30; D is undetermined. Trimming took 0 bases from V and 9 from J, leaving 9 bases between them. The CDR3 consists of 12 residues. CDR1 and CDR2 from the germline V gene are GTSNPN and SVGIG (reference sequence). The CDR3 loop reads CAWSVRRGEQFF. CDR3 in DNA: TGTGCCTGGAGTGTAAGGCGCGGTGAGCAGTTCTTC.

J is TRBJ1-2 and V is TRBV19, with D possibly TRBD1 on 6 matching bases. Deletions cut 5 bases from V and 8 bases from J, with 15 bases between. The CDR3 runs 13 residues. CDR1 LNHDA and CDR2 SQIVND come from the germline V gene (reference sequence). CDR3 residues: CASSPRGGSGYTF. The CDR3 bases are TGTGCCAGTAGTCCAAGAGGGGGTTCCGGCTACACCTTC. The full variable domain, rest sourced from reference TRBV19 and TRBJ1-2, is DGGITQSPKYLFRKEGQNVTLSCEQNLNHDAMYWYRQDPGQGLRLIYYSQIVNDFQKGDIAEGYSVSREKKESFPLTVTSAQKNPTAFYLCASSPRGGSGYTFGSGTRLTVV.

CDR3 in DNA: TGTGCGACCTCCCGGGGAGTAGTAACCGGGGAGCTGTTTTTT. This encodes CATSRGVVTGELFF. This sequence joins TRBV30 and TRBJ2-2, with D possibly matching TRBD2 (5 bases). The CDR3 consists of 14 residues. The germline gives CDR1 GTSNPN, CDR2 SVGIG (reference sequence).

The chain recombines TRBV9 with TRBJ1-1, with 8 bases matching TRBD1. In germline, CDR1 is SGDLS, CDR2 YYNGEE. This CDR3 contains 14 residues. V trimming: 3 bases; J trimming: 1 base; junction bases outside the gene matches: 2. In DNA, the CDR3 is TGTGCCAGCAGCGAAGGGACAGGGAACACTGAAGCTTTCTTT. This gives the protein CASSEGTGNTEAFF.

The table lists this clone with a few counts. The chain is built from TRBV2 and TRBJ1-1; tentatively, D is TRBD1 (5 bases). V lost 9 bases to trimming and J lost 1 base, with 12 bases between them. The CDR3 extends over 13 amino acids. Looked up from germline, CDR1 is SNHLY and CDR2 is FYNNEI. CDR3 bases: TGTGCCAGGCGGACACCGGCGAACACTGAAGCTTTCTTT. This translates into CARRTPANTEAFF.

This chain uses TRBV9 with TRBJ1-1, with D hard to call. CDR3 length: 13 residues. Germline V CDR1 and CDR2: SGDLS, YYNGEE. Trimming removed 0 bases from V and 2 bases from J, with 5 bases in between. This CDR3 reads CASSVGINTEAFF. CDR3 coding DNA: TGTGCCAGCAGCGTAGGGATCAACACTGAAGCTTTCTTT.

This chain links TRBV9 with TRBJ2-2; D is undetermined. There are 15 residues in the CDR3. CDR1 SGDLS and CDR2 YYNGEE come from the germline V gene. The germline V and J ends were trimmed by 2 bases and 6 bases, with 14 bases remaining between them. The CDR3 region has the DNA TGTGCCAGCAGCGTCGCAAGTAGGTACGCCGGGGAGCTGTTTTTT. Encoded protein: CASSVASRYAGELFF. The full variable domain, rest sourced from reference TRBV9 and TRBJ2-2, is DSGVTQTPKHLITATGQRVTLRCSPRSGDLSVYWYQQSLDQGLQFLIQYYNGEERAKGNILERFSAQQFPDLHSELNLSSLELGDSALYFCASSVASRYAGELFFGEGSRLTVL.

The chain uses TRBV7-8 and TRBJ2-6; D perhaps matches TRBD2 (5 bases). Trimming pared 4 bases from V and 2 bases from J, leaving 15 bases between. CDR1 and CDR2 (germline): SGHVS, FQNEAQ. This CDR3 is built from 17 residues. CDR3 in DNA: TGTGCCAGCAGCTCCCGGGATTTGGGCCCTGGGGCCAACGTCCTGACTTTC. It translates to CASSSRDLGPGANVLTF.

The chain carries TRBV7-9 and TRBJ1-5; no reliable D call. Trimming removed 2 bases at V and 4 bases at J, with 6 bases between. The CDR3 totals 13 residues. The V gene's germline CDR1 is SEHNR and CDR2 FQNEAQ (reference sequence). The CDR3 loop reads CASSLSGNQPQHF. DNA for the CDR3: TGTGCCAGCAGCTTATCGGGAAATCAGCCCCAGCATTTT.

The V gene is TRBV5-8, the J gene TRBJ1-2; D unclear. The germline V gene has CDR1 SGHTS and CDR2 YDEGEE. The CDR3 contains 12 residues. Trimming stripped 0 bases from V and 4 bases from J, with 4 bases between. CDR3 region: CASSLVGYGYTF. The CDR3 nucleotides read TGTGCCAGCAGCTTGGTAGGCTATGGCTACACCTTC.

The chain carries TRBV5-1 and TRBJ1-2; D remains unclear. The CDR3 covers 18 residues. V was shortened by 4 bases and J by 4 bases, with 26 bases between the two germline ends. CDR1 and CDR2 (germline): SGHRS, YFSETQ. CDR3 DNA sequence: TGCGCCAGCAGCGCCACCACCGAATCCGGGCATTCACGCTATGGCTACACCTTC. It is translated as CASSATTESGHSRYGYTF.

The V and J genes are TRBV30 and TRBJ2-7, with 9 bases aligning to TRBD1. Germline V gene data show CDR1 as GTSNPN and CDR2 as SVGIG (reference sequence). There are 14 residues in the CDR3. Trimming cost V 4 bases and J 3 bases; bases outside gene matches: 7. CDR3 in DNA: TGTGCCTGGACACTCACGGGACAGGGCTACGAGCAGTACTTC. This codes for CAWTLTGQGYEQYF.